This TCR beta chain was sequenced for a study of blood T cell repertoires in COVID-19. CDR3 size: 16 residues. The germline V and J ends were trimmed by 4 bases and 1 base, with 16 bases remaining between them. Germline CDR1 reads SGHTA; CDR2 reads FQGTGA. Seattle patient enrollment occurred during active infection, with longitudinal follow-up thereafter. Method: immunoSEQ multiplex PCR; TCRdb's copy keeps in-frame clones and lacks some. The sample lists over 200,000 clones, 90% seen once, with less than 3% in the top ten. The sequence derives from a man aged 25-45 years with COVID-19, enrolled during active disease. The chain links TRBV7-3 to TRBJ2-5; perhaps TRBD2 as D (6 bases). The specimen sequenced was peripheral blood. CDR3 DNA: TGTGCCAGCAGCTCCCGCGGGGCCGCCGGCCAAGAGACCCAGTACTTC. It specifies CASSSRGAAGQETQYF.